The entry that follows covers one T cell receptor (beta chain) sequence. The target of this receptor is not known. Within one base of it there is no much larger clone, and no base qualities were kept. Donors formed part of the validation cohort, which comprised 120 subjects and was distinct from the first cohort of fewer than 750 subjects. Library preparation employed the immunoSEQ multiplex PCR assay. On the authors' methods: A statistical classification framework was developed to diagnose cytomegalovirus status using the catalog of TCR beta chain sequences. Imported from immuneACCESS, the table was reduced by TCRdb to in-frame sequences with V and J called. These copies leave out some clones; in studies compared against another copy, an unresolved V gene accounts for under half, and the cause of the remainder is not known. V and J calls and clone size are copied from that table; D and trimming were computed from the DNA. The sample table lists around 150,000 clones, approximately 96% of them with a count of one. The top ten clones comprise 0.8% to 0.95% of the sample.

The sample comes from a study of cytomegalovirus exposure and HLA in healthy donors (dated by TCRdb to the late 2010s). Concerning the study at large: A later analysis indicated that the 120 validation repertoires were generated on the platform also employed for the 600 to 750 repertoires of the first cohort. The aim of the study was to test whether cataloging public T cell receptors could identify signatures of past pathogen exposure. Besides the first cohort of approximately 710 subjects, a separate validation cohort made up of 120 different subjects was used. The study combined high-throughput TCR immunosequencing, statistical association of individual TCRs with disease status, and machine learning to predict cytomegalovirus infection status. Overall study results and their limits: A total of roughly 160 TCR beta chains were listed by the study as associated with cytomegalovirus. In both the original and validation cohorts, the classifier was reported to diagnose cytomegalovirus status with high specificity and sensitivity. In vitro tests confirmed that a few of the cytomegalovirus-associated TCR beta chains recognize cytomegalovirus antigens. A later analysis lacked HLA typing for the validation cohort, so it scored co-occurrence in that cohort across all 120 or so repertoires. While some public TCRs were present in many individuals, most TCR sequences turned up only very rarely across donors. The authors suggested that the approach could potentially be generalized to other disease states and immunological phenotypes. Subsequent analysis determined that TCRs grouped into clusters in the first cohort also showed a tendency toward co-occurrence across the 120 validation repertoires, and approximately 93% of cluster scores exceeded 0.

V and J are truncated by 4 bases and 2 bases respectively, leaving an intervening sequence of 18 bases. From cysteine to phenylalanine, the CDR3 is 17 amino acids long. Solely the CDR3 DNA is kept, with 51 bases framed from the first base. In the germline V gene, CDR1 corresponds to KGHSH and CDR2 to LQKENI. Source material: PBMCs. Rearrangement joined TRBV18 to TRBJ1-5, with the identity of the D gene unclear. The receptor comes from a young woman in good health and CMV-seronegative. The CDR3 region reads CASSLLERRVGNQPQHF. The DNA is TGTGCCAGCTCACTCTTAGAGAGGAGGGTGGGCAATCAGCCCCAGCATTTT.